This section outlines one T cell receptor beta chain sequence together with its context. The data originate from a study of blood T cell repertoires in COVID-19. Study-level information: PBMCs, B-cell-depleted T cells, or T cells were the source of the cDNA or gDNA that made up the material.

Per the original data handling: It was from reference gene primer amplification that nucleated cell counts were estimated. Clones were read by immunoSEQ multiplex PCR, and TCRdb kept only the in-frame ones, dropping some. V, J and clone size were drawn from that table, and D and trimming were deduced from the DNA. The data hold some 260,000 clones, with over 75% observed a single time. The clonotype was recovered from a woman aged 30 to 39 with acute or convalescent COVID-19. The material sequenced was peripheral blood.

The CDR3 spells CASSYSRGNSPLHF. As DNA, the CDR3 is TGTGCCAGCAGTTACTCCAGGGGAAATTCACCCCTCCACTTT. The rearrangement links TRBV6-6 to TRBJ1-6, with a weak D call TRBD1 (6 bases). The ends were cut back, 0 bases at V and 7 bases at J, with 7 bases in the middle. The CDR3 spans 14 residues. Germline V CDR1 and CDR2: MNHNY, SVGAGI (reference sequence).